The 19 T cell receptor beta chains in this list originate from one sample, sequenced in a study of shared clonotypes between healthy human individuals (dated by TCRdb to 2018 to 2021). The library was generated by the immunoSEQ multiplex PCR assay. This is the immuneACCESS table as TCRdb keeps it, with only in-frame sequences that have V and J called. A part of the clones is gone; compared with another copy, unresolved V genes explain less than half, and the rest is unexplained. This sample comprises about 2 million clones, about 95% of them detected only once. The ten largest make up approximately 1.2% of the sample. CD8 naive samples were CD45RO-negative cells positively selected for CCR7, giving a CD45RA+CCR7+ population that excluded TemRA cells. Sample: naive CD8+ T cells sorted from blood. What this sample's cell subset or site label stands for: CD45RA+CCR7+. The source is a man aged 18 to 29 in good health.

V gene TRBV28 combines with J gene TRBJ2-3, with D hard to call. Trimming took off 3 bases at V and 2 bases at J, with 9 bases between the two ends. CDR1 is MDHEN and CDR2 is SYDVKM in the germline V gene. The CDR3 length is 14 residues. The CDR3, as DNA: TGTGCCAGCAGTTTGGCAGGCCCCACAGATACGCAGTATTTT. Translated: CASSLAGPTDTQYF.

The chain combines TRBV4-1 with TRBJ1-6; D is ambiguous. V lost 4 bases and J 0 bases, leaving 13 bases between the germline ends. The CDR3 has 17 amino acids. Germline V gene sequence: CDR1 MGHRA, CDR2 YSYEKL. CDR3 nucleotides: TGCGCCAGCAGCCTTTCTGCGCTCACCTCCTATAATTCACCCCTCCACTTT. Its translation: CASSLSALTSYNSPLHF.

Concerning this clone itself: Other nucleotide sequences in the sample specify the same CDR3. V gene TRBV9 combines with J gene TRBJ1-6; D is uncertain. Trimming stripped 0 bases from V and 0 bases from J, with 10 bases between. Germline values: CDR1 SGDLS, CDR2 YYNGEE. The CDR3 sequence is 17 residues long. DNA for the CDR3: TGTGCCAGCAGCGTAGAGGGCGGACCCTCCTATAATTCACCCCTCCACTTT. Translated, it gives CASSVEGGPSYNSPLHF.

The rearrangement joins TRBV19 to TRBJ2-3, with D hard to call. Trimming took off 11 bases at V and 0 bases at J, with 9 bases between the two ends. From germline, CDR1 is LNHDA and CDR2 SQIVND (reference sequence). CDR3 length: 12 residues. For the CDR3, the DNA is TGTGCCGCAGTCTCTAGCACAGATACGCAGTATTTT. Residues: CAAVSSTDTQYF. Supplemented by reference TRBV19 and TRBJ2-3, the full variable domain reads DGGITQSPKYLFRKEGQNVTLSCEQNLNHDAMYWYRQDPGQGLRLIYYSQIVNDFQKGDIAEGYSVSREKKESFPLTVTSAQKNPTAFYLCAAVSSTDTQYFGPGTRLTVL.

The V call is TRBV5-1, the J call TRBJ2-2; TRBD1 is a possible D gene (5 bases). Germline V gene data show CDR1 as SGHRS and CDR2 as YFSETQ. The CDR3 runs 14 residues. The V end was cut by 1 base, the J end by 1 base, with 5 bases between. The CDR3 sequence: CASSLTGNTGELFF. CDR3 DNA: TGCGCCAGCAGCTTGACAGGGAACACCGGGGAGCTGTTTTTT.

The chain is built from TRBV6-5 and TRBJ2-3; D is ambiguous. CDR1 and CDR2 from the germline V gene are MNHEY and SVGAGI. CDR3 length equals 15 residues. V was pared by 4 bases and J by 0 bases, with 11 bases between. The CDR3 DNA reads as TGTGCCAGCAGTTCCCCGAAGGAGAGCACAGATACGCAGTATTTT. Translation: CASSSPKESTDTQYF.

The gene calls are TRBV7-9 and TRBJ2-3; TRBD2 matches at 8 bases. This CDR3 is built from 15 residues. Germline V gene lookup returns CDR1 SEHNR and CDR2 FQNEAQ (reference sequence). The ends lost 6 bases at V and 4 bases at J; junction bases unmatched: 9. The CDR3 bases are TGTGCCAGCAGGGGGACTAGTGGGCGCCCAGATACGCAGTATTTT. Amino acid sequence: CASRGTSGRPDTQYF.

In DNA form, the CDR3 reads TGTGCCAGCAGTTCGGGTCCCCAGCATTTT. It encodes CASSSGPQHF. The rearrangement joins TRBV6-4 to TRBJ1-5, with D unclear. CDR1 and CDR2 (germline): MRHNA, SNTAGT. This CDR3 comprises 10 residues. V was pared by 5 bases and J by 10 bases, with 6 bases between.

The chain carries TRBV4-1 and TRBJ2-7; 9 bases line up with TRBD1. Looked up from germline, CDR1 is MGHRA and CDR2 is YSYEKL. CDR3 size: 16 residues. V gave up 0 bases and J gave up 4 bases; unmatched junction bases: 7. CDR3 nucleotide sequence: TGCGCCAGCAGCCAAGATCCCGGGACAGGGTTTTACGAGCAGTACTTC. It specifies CASSQDPGTGFYEQYF.

The CDR3 nucleotides read TGTGCCAGCAGCCATCAGGGACAGGGGAGCTATGGCTACACCTTC. Amino acid sequence: CASSHQGQGSYGYTF. This chain links TRBV9 with TRBJ1-2, with TRBD1 identical over 10 bases. Germline V gene sequence: CDR1 SGDLS, CDR2 YYNGEE. Losses at the gene ends were 4 bases for V and 4 bases for J; bases not matched to a gene: 7. The CDR3 has 15 residues.

The chain links TRBV21-1 to TRBJ2-7. TRBV21-1 is a pseudogene. The CDR3 consists of 11 residues. CDR3 loop: CASSKAVPRYF. CDR3 nucleotide sequence: TGTGCCAGCAGCAAAGCCGTCCCACGGTACTTC.

The DNA for the CDR3 is TGTGCCAGCAGTTTAAAGCTCACTAGCCCAATCTACGAGCAGTACTTC. Protein product: CASSLKLTSPIYEQYF. The rearrangement links TRBV27 to TRBJ2-7; possible D gene TRBD2, 6 bases. CDR1 MNHEY and CDR2 SMNVEV come from the germline V gene (reference sequence). The V gene lost 2 bases and the J gene lost 3 bases, with 17 bases spanning the gap. The CDR3 loop spans 16 amino acids.

This clone was counted a single time. A read error may produce the germline difference seen at one junction end. This chain connects TRBV7-7 to TRBJ2-5; D perhaps matches TRBD1 (6 bases). The CDR3 loop spans 13 amino acids. The V gene's germline CDR1 is SSHAT and CDR2 FNYEAQ (reference sequence). The CDR3 DNA is TGTGCTAGCATGGGGGACACTGAAGAGACCCAGTACTTC. This translates into CASMGDTEETQYF.

The genes are TRBV11-1 and TRBJ2-1, with D possibly TRBD2 on 6 matching bases. Germline loops: CDR1 SGHAT, CDR2 FQDESV (reference sequence). This CDR3 region has 16 residues. Deletions cut 4 bases from V and 0 bases from J, with 13 bases between. CDR3 loop: CASSSPGLSSYNEQFF. CDR3 coding DNA: TGTGCCAGCAGCTCTCCGGGACTGAGCTCCTACAATGAGCAGTTCTTC. Variable domain in full (rest from reference TRBV11-1 and TRBJ2-1): EAEVAQSPRYKITEKSQAVAFWCDPISGHATLYWYRQILGQGPELLVQFQDESVVDDSQLPKDRFSAERLKGVDSTLKIQPAELGDSAMYLCASSSPGLSSYNEQFFGPGTRLTVL.

The chain employs TRBV14 and TRBJ1-1, with D unresolved. The ends were cut back, 6 bases at V and 2 bases at J, with 7 bases in the middle. This CDR3 is 12 amino acids long. CDR1 and CDR2 from the germline V gene are SGHDN and FVKESK. CDR3 sequence: CASRGPNTEAFF. The CDR3 DNA reads TGTGCCAGCAGGGGTCCAAACACTGAAGCTTTCTTT. Full variable domain (missing parts from reference TRBV14 and TRBJ1-1): EAGVTQFPSHSVIEKGQTVTLRCDPISGHDNLYWYRRVMGKEIKFLLHFVKESKQDESGMPNNRFLAERTGGTYSTLKVQPAELEDSGVYFCASRGPNTEAFFGQGTRLTVV.

This clone appeared a single time. The genes are TRBV9 and TRBJ2-3, with TRBD2 matching over 8 bases. V was pared by 0 bases and J by 3 bases, with 3 bases of the junction left unmatched. The CDR3 sequence is 15 residues long. The V gene's germline CDR1 is SGDLS and CDR2 YYNGEE. Here the CDR3 DNA reads TGTGCCAGCAGCGTAGAGAGCGGGAGTACAGATACGCAGTATTTT. Protein product: CASSVESGSTDTQYF.

The chain is built from TRBV29-1 and TRBJ1-1, with D perhaps TRBD1 (5 bases). V was cut by 5 bases and J by 5 bases, with 12 bases left in between. The CDR3 runs to 12 residues. CDR1 SQVTM and CDR2 ANQGSEA come from the germline V gene. The CDR3 sequence is CSVWTGGTEAFF. The CDR3 DNA sequence: TGCAGCGTTTGGACTGGGGGGACTGAAGCTTTCTTT.

CDR3 DNA sequence: TGCGCCAGCAGTCAAAGAGGGAGCAATCAGCCCCAGCATTTT. Protein product: CASSQRGSNQPQHF. V and J are TRBV23-1 and TRBJ1-5; D is uncertain. TRBV23-1 is treated as an ORF (open reading frame) with a function not yet certain. There are 14 residues in the CDR3. Trimming took 2 bases from V and 1 from J, leaving 6 bases between them.

The rearrangement uses TRBV7-9 and TRBJ1-1; no reliable D call. The germline V gene encodes CDR1 SEHNR and CDR2 FQNEAQ (reference sequence). The CDR3 extends over 13 amino acids. Trimming removed 5 bases at V and 0 bases at J, with 7 bases between. The CDR3 DNA sequence: TGTGCCAGCAGCGGAGTTCTGAACACTGAAGCTTTCTTT. This gives the protein CASSGVLNTEAFF.